This T cell receptor (beta chain) originates from a study of blood T cell repertoires in COVID-19. The study drew participants aged about 18 to 89 years from fewer than 30 US areas. Original data processing: Amplification of reference gene primers was used by the study to estimate nucleated cell counts. The data were produced by immunoSEQ multiplex PCR, yet TCRdb's version contains in-frame clones alone and is incomplete. V, J and clone size are those of that table, while D and trimming were read from the DNA. This sample carries 450,000 to 500,000 clones, around 90% of them seen once, and the ten largest clones take about 0.75%. Losses at the gene ends were 1 base for V and 3 bases for J; bases not matched to a gene: 5. The CDR3 spans 15 residues. In germline, CDR1 is SNHLY, CDR2 FYNNEI.

Sequencing was carried out using PBMCs or T cells enriched from blood (not recorded which). The chain uses TRBV2 and TRBJ2-5, with 7 nucleotides matching TRBD2. The source of this sequence is a woman younger than 30 who had recovered from COVID-19. CDR3 sequence (DNA): TGTGCCAGCAGTGAAGTCGGGGGGATTGAAGAGACCCAGTACTTC. Its translation is CASSEVGGIEETQYF. Complete variable domain (other parts from reference TRBV2 and TRBJ2-5): EPEVTQTPSHQVTQMGQEVILRCVPISNHLYFYWYRQILGQKVEFLVSFYNNEISEKSEIFDDQFSVERPDGSNFTLKIRSTKLEDSAMYFCASSEVGGIEETQYFGPGTRLLVL.